This T cell receptor beta chain derives from a study of control samples from healthy donors and cancer patients. The protocol was immunoSEQ multiplex PCR, while the TCRdb copy is restricted to in-frame clones and leaves out a portion. The repertoire holds approximately 230,000 clones, with roughly 82% as singletons. The CDR3 loop spans 14 amino acids. Germline assignment: CDR1 SNHLY and CDR2 FYNNEI. The V gene end was trimmed by 7 bases and the J gene end by 5 bases; junction bases not matched to a gene: 9. Sequenced material: PBMCs. The TCR originated in a woman aged 55-69 years with lung cancer. This sequence joins TRBV2 and TRBJ2-7, with 9 nucleotides matching TRBD1. The CDR3, as DNA: TGTGCCAGCAACTCACAGGGGGCGTACAACGAGCAGTACTTC. Translated, it gives CASNSQGAYNEQYF.